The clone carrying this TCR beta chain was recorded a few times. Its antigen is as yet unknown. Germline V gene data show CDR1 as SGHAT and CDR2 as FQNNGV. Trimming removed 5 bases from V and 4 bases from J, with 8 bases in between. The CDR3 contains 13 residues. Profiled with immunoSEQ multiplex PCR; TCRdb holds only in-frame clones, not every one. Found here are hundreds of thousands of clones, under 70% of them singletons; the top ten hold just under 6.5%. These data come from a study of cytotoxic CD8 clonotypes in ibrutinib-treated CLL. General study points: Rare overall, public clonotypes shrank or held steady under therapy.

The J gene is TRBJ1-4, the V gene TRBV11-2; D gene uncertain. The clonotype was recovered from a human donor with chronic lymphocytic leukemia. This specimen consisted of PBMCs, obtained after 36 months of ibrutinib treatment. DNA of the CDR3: TGTGCCAGCAGCCACGGCGGTAATGAAAAACTGTTTTTT. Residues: CASSHGGNEKLFF.